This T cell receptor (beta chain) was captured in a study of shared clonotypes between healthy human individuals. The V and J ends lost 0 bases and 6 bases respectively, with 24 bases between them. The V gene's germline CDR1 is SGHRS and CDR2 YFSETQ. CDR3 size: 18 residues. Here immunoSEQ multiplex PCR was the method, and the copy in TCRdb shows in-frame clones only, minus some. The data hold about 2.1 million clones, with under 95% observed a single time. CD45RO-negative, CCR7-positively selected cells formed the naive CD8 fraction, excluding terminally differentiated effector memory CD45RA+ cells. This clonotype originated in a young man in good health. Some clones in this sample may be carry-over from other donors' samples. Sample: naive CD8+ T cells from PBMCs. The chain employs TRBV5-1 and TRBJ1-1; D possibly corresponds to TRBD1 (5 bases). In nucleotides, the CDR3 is TGCGCCAGCAGCTTGGATTTCTTGGGGGAGGGCGGGTCCCCTGAAGCTTTCTTT. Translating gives CASSLDFLGEGGSPEAFF. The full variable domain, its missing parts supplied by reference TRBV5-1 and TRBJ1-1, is KAGVTQTPRYLIKTRGQQVTLSCSPISGHRSVSWYQQTPGQGLQFLFEYFSETQRNKGNFPGRFSGRQFSNSRSEMNVSTLELGDSALYLCASSLDFLGEGGSPEAFFGQGTRLTVV.